The rows below give T cell receptor beta chains drawn from one sample of a study of T-cell memory formation after mild COVID-19. TCRdb re-called the 5' RACE reads with MiXCR, one entry per CDR3 protein. The table lists about 600,000 distinct CDR3 sequences, about a fifth of them singletons. The sequenced sample was PBMCs or a T cell subset sorted from them (not recorded which). Source of these receptors: an adult woman who had mild COVID-19 (a few samples of this study predate the infection). Cell type and time point are not known. Both conserved end residues are part of each CDR3. D genes are given only for firm matches. Clone size appears in some rows only: once, few, many, or a class for an expanded clone.

j_call v_call clone_size d_call cdr3_nt cdr3_aa
TRBJ2-5 TRBV7-9 . . TGTGCCAGCAGTAAAGGACCTAAAGAGACCCAGTACTTC CASSKGPKETQYF
TRBJ2-7 TRBV7-9 . . TGTGCCAGCAGCTTAGGAGGGAGCTGGGGCGAGCAGTACTTC CASSLGGSWGEQYF
TRBJ2-1 TRBV10-3 few . TGTGCCATCCTTAGGGAAGGGAATGAGCAGTTCTTC CAILREGNEQFF
TRBJ1-2 TRBV20-1 . . TGCAGTGCTACCAAGACCGGTATTAACTATGGCTACACCTTC CSATKTGINYGYTF
TRBJ1-1 TRBV18 . TRBD1 TGTGCCAGCTCACCACTGGCCCAGGGGGCTGCTGAAGCTTTCTTT CASSPLAQGAAEAFF
TRBJ2-7 TRBV29-1 few TRBD2 TGCAGCGTTGTACTAGCGGGAGGGCCGTACGAGCAGTACTTC CSVVLAGGPYEQYF
TRBJ1-3 TRBV15 . . TGTGCCACCGACGAGGGACGGTTCTCTGGAAACACCATATATTTT CATDEGRFSGNTIYF
TRBJ2-2 TRBV20-1 . TRBD2 TGCAGTGCTAGAGAAAGGGGCGGGAGTCGCACCGGGGAGCTGTTTTTT CSARERGGSRTGELFF
TRBJ1-2 TRBV9 . . TGTGCCAGCAGCGATGCAGGGGCCCTCTATGGCTACACCTTC CASSDAGALYGYTF
TRBJ2-1 TRBV3-1 many . TGTGCCAGCAGCCAAGGTCCTCGACGGTCTCTTGAGCAGTTCTTC CASSQGPRRSLEQFF
TRBJ2-6 TRBV5-1 . TRBD1 TGCGCCAGCAGCTTACAGGGGGCGGCTGGGGCCAACGTCCTGACTTTC CASSLQGAAGANVLTF
TRBJ2-3 TRBV2 . . TGTGCCAGCGGGGAGGACGGCACGGATACGCAGTATTTT CASGEDGTDTQYF
TRBJ2-1 TRBV4-2 . TRBD2 TGTGCCAGCACCCTCAGCGGGAGCTCCTACAATGAGCAGTTCTTC CASTLSGSSYNEQFF
TRBJ2-1 TRBV30 . TRBD2 TGTGCCTGGAGCCCGGGGCGGGAGAAGCCGAGCTCCTACAATGAGCAGTTCTTC CAWSPGREKPSSYNEQFF
TRBJ2-7 TRBV7-9 . TRBD1 TGTGCCAGCAGCAAGGGACAGGGATTCTACGAGCAGTACTTC CASSKGQGFYEQYF
TRBJ2-2 TRBV6-5 few TRBD1 TGTGCCAGCAGTTACTCCGGGACAGGGGCCTTCGGGGAGCTGTTTTTT CASSYSGTGAFGELFF
TRBJ2-7 TRBV7-9 few . TGTGCCAGCAGCTTAGTCGCCCCATACGAGCAGTACTTC CASSLVAPYEQYF
TRBJ2-1 TRBV7-8 few . TGTGCCAGCAGCTTAAGGCTAGCCCCATACAATGAGCAGTTCTTC CASSLRLAPYNEQFF